Listed here are 20 T cell receptor beta chains from one sample, sequenced in a study of blood T cell repertoires in COVID-19. Assay: immunoSEQ multiplex PCR; the TCRdb copy retains only in-frame clones and omits some. The sample comprises some 120,000 clones, 75% to 90% of which are singletons, and under 3% rests with the top ten. Source material: peripheral blood. The receptors come from a man aged 30 to 39 with acute or convalescent COVID-19.

The chain combines TRBV2 with TRBJ2-3; a weak D match, TRBD1 (5 bases). The CDR3 covers 13 residues. Germline CDR1 reads SNHLY; CDR2 reads FYNNEI. V was clipped by 8 bases and J by 5 bases, with 14 bases between them. Written as DNA, the CDR3 is TGTGCCAGCGATCGTTCAGGGTTAGATACGCAGTATTTT. Translating gives CASDRSGLDTQYF.

The genes are TRBV7-9 and TRBJ1-6; TRBD1 aligns across 7 bases. J lost 13 bases, V lost 2 bases, and 11 bases had no gene match. The CDR3 extends over 15 amino acids. Looked up from germline, CDR1 is SEHNR and CDR2 is FQNEAQ (reference sequence). The CDR3 nucleotides are TGTGCCAGCAGCTTATACAGGGGCGCCCTTCTTCCCCTCCACTTT. Translating it yields CASSLYRGALLPLHF.

The chain uses TRBV6-5 and TRBJ2-2; no definite D call. The CDR3 is 15 residues long. V gave up 5 bases and J gave up 1 base, with 11 bases separating them. The germline V gene has CDR1 MNHEY and CDR2 SVGAGI. The CDR3 reads CASSRINRNTGELFF. As DNA, the CDR3 is TGTGCCAGCAGTAGAATCAACAGGAACACCGGGGAGCTGTTTTTT.

V usage is TRBV5-4 and J usage is TRBJ2-3; 10 positions match TRBD1. After removal of 4 bases from V and 3 bases from J, the junction contained 5 bases not matched to a gene. The germline V gene has CDR1 SGHNT and CDR2 YYREEE (reference sequence). The CDR3 has 15 residues. CDR3 nucleotide sequence: TGTGCCAGCAGCCTGGGACAGGGGCAGACAGATACGCAGTATTTT. Protein sequence: CASSLGQGQTDTQYF. Filled out from reference TRBV5-4 and TRBJ2-3, the complete variable domain reads ETGVTQSPTHLIKTRGQQVTLRCSSQSGHNTVSWYQQALGQGPQFIFQYYREEENGRGNFPPRFSGLQFPNYSSELNVNALELDDSALYLCASSLGQGQTDTQYFGPGTRLTVL.

As DNA, the CDR3 is TGTGCCAGCAGCCACCGGGGGAACACCGGGGAGCTGTTTTTT. As protein: CASSHRGNTGELFF. The chain carries TRBV11-1 and TRBJ2-2, with D tentatively TRBD2 (5 bases). The CDR3 is made up of 14 amino acids. CDR1 SGHAT and CDR2 FQDESV come from the germline V gene (reference sequence). V was clipped by 5 bases and J by 1 base, with 8 bases between them.

The rearrangement joins TRBV18 to TRBJ1-4, with D perhaps TRBD1 (6 bases). Germline loops: CDR1 KGHSH, CDR2 LQKENI. CDR3 length: 15 residues. V lost 3 bases and J lost 3, with 11 bases in between. The CDR3 nucleotides read TGTGCCAGCTCACCGATTGAGGGGGCTAATGAAAAACTGTTTTTT. This gives the protein CASSPIEGANEKLFF.

The chain carries TRBV7-3 and TRBJ1-1; no reliable D call. Germline assignment: CDR1 SGHTA and CDR2 FQGTGA. Trimming left V 3 bases short and J 4 bases short, with 9 bases between. This CDR3 has 13 residues. This chain's CDR3 is CASSFLGVTEAFF. CDR3 bases: TGTGCCAGCAGCTTCCTGGGCGTCACTGAAGCTTTCTTT.

This clone has just one count. The genes are TRBV14 and TRBJ2-1, with D perhaps TRBD1 (6 bases). The germline CDR1 and CDR2 sequences are SGHDN and FVKESK. V lost 0 bases and J lost 4, with 16 bases in between. The CDR3 totals 17 residues. DNA of the CDR3: TGTGCCAGCAGCCAAGATAGCGTCTGGGGGCCTTACAATGAGCAGTTCTTC. The encoded protein is CASSQDSVWGPYNEQFF.

This chain uses TRBV2 with TRBJ1-1, with a tentative D call TRBD1 (5 bases). The CDR3 has 14 amino acids. The V end lost 7 bases, the J end lost 6 bases, and 18 bases lay between the germline ends. The germline CDR1 and CDR2 sequences are SNHLY and FYNNEI. CDR3: CASIRRDGRAEAFF. DNA for the CDR3: TGTGCCAGCATACGCCGGGACGGGAGGGCTGAAGCTTTCTTT.

The genes are TRBV2 and TRBJ2-5, with no clear D. Trimming took 1 base from V and 3 from J, leaving 6 bases between them. The CDR3 runs 13 residues. Germline lookup yields CDR1 SNHLY and CDR2 FYNNEI. CDR3 nucleotides: TGTGCCAGCAGTGAAGGGCACAAAGAGACCCAGTACTTC. This encodes CASSEGHKETQYF.

The rearrangement joins TRBV6-5 to TRBJ2-3, with D perhaps matching TRBD2 (5 bases). The CDR3 is made up of 13 amino acids. With 6 bases removed from V and 4 bases from J, the gap between germline ends came to 11 bases. Germline CDR1 MNHEY, CDR2 SVGAGI. The CDR3 reads CASSPLVPDTQYF. Written as DNA, the CDR3 is TGTGCCAGCAGCCCACTAGTGCCAGATACGCAGTATTTT.

The chain employs TRBV6-5 and TRBJ2-1, with 8 nucleotides matching TRBD1. The V gene end was trimmed by 9 bases and the J gene end by 4 bases; junction bases not matched to a gene: 8. The length of the CDR3 is 14 residues. CDR1 MNHEY and CDR2 SVGAGI come from the germline V gene. The CDR3 here is CASRQGMGYNEQFF. In nucleotides, the CDR3 is TGTGCCAGTAGACAGGGGATGGGGTACAATGAGCAGTTCTTC.

The chain uses TRBV19 and TRBJ2-2; D is possibly TRBD2 (6 bases). V lost 9 bases and J lost 4, with 18 bases in between. The CDR3 runs 15 residues. Germline V lookup: CDR1 LNHDA, CDR2 SQIVND (reference sequence). The CDR3 DNA is TGTGCCAGCCAGGAGGCGGGGCGACCCACCGGGGAGCTGTTTTTT. The encoded protein is CASQEAGRPTGELFF.

The chain has TRBV5-1 and TRBJ2-2; 14 nucleotides line up with TRBD2. Germline CDR1 is SGHRS and CDR2 is YFSETQ. Trimming took 2 bases from V and 0 from J; bases not matched to a gene: 9. This CDR3 is built from 20 residues. DNA of the CDR3: TGCGCCAGCAGCTTTCAAGGTGGGACTAGCGGGAGTCCGAACACCGGGGAGCTGTTTTTT. This codes for CASSFQGGTSGSPNTGELFF.

The chain combines TRBV5-1 with TRBJ1-4; D is unresolved. V lost 0 bases and J lost 6, with 9 bases in between. This CDR3 is 14 amino acids long. CDR1 and CDR2 from the germline V gene are SGHRS and YFSETQ. DNA of the CDR3: TGCGCCAGCAGCTTGGAAGGGAGGGATGAAAAACTGTTTTTT. Protein product: CASSLEGRDEKLFF.

The chain links TRBV3-1 (or the pseudogene TRBV3-2) to TRBJ1-6; tentative D call: TRBD1 (5 bases). Germline CDR1 LGHDT, CDR2 YNNKEL (reference sequence). The CDR3 length is 16 residues. The germline V and J ends were trimmed by 2 bases and 8 bases, with 16 bases remaining between them. In DNA form, the CDR3 reads TGTGCCAGCAGCCAACAGGGTGGAGGGAGGTATTCACCCCTCCACTTT. The encoded protein is CASSQQGGGRYSPLHF.

The gene calls are TRBV2 and TRBJ1-3, with D unclear. There are 13 residues in the CDR3. V gave up 8 bases and J gave up 3 bases, with 11 bases separating them. The germline gives CDR1 SNHLY, CDR2 FYNNEI. The CDR3 nucleotides read TGTGCCAGCGACGGGAGGCGTGGAAACACCATATATTTT. Translated, it gives CASDGRRGNTIYF.

The genes are TRBV6-5 and TRBJ2-1; 7 nucleotides align to TRBD1. Trimming at V came to 5 bases and at J to 2 bases, leaving 6 bases not matched to a gene. This CDR3 spans 15 amino acids. Germline CDR1 is MNHEY and CDR2 is SVGAGI. As DNA, the CDR3 is TGTGCCAGCAGTCCAAGACAGGGCACCTACAATGAGCAGTTCTTC. Protein product: CASSPRQGTYNEQFF.

Comment on this clone: At one of its ends the junction is not consistent with the germline gene, which may arise from a read error. The V call is TRBV3-1 (or the pseudogene TRBV3-2), the J call TRBJ1-2; 8 bases fit TRBD1. The germline CDR1 and CDR2 sequences are LGHDT and YNNKEL (reference sequence). CDR3 length: 15 amino acids. The CDR3 DNA follows: TGTGCCGGCAGCCAAGACCAGGGGGCGTACTATGGCTACACCTTC. Its protein product is CAGSQDQGAYYGYTF.

This clone has just one count. V gene TRBV6-2 or TRBV6-3 combines with J gene TRBJ1-5; 8 bases are a match to TRBD1. CDR1 is MNHEY, CDR2 SVGEGT, per germline. V was clipped by 5 bases and J by 5 bases; unmatched bases: 5. The CDR3 consists of 14 residues. CDR3 protein: CASSIGTGHQPQHF. The CDR3 DNA sequence: TGTGCCAGCAGTATCGGGACAGGACATCAGCCCCAGCATTTT.